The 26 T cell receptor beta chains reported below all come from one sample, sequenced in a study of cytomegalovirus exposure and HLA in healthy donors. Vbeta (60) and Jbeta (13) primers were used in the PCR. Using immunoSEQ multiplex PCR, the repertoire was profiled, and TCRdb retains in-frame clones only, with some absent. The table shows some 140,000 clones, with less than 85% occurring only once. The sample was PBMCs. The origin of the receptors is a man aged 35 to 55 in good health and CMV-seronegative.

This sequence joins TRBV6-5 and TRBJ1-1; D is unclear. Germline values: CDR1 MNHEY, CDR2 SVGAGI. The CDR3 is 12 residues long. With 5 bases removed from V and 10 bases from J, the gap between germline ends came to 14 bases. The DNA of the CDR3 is TGTGCCAGCAGTACCCCCCCCTACGGAGCTTTCTTT. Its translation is CASSTPPYGAFF.

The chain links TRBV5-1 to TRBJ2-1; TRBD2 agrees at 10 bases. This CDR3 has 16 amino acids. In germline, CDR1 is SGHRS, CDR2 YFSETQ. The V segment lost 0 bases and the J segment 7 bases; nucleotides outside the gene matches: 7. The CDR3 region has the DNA TGCGCCAGCAGCTTGGAAGGGCTAGCGGGAGTGAATGAGCAGTTCTTC. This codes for CASSLEGLAGVNEQFF. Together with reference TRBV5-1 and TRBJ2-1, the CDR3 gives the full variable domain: KAGVTQTPRYLIKTRGQQVTLSCSPISGHRSVSWYQQTPGQGLQFLFEYFSETQRNKGNFPGRFSGRQFSNSRSEMNVSTLELGDSALYLCASSLEGLAGVNEQFFGPGTRLTVL.

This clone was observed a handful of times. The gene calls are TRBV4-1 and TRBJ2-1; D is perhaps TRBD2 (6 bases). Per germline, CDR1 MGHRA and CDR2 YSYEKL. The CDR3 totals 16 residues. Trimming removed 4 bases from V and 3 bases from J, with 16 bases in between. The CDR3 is CASSPVGTDYYNEQFF. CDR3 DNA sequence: TGCGCCAGCAGCCCCGTGGGAACGGACTACTACAATGAGCAGTTCTTC.

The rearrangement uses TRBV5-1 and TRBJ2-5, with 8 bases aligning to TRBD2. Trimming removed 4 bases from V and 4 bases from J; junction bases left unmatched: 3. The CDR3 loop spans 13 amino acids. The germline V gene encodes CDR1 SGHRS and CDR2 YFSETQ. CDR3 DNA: TGCGCCAGCAGCCCTCTAGCGGGAGAGACCCAGTACTTC. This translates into CASSPLAGETQYF.

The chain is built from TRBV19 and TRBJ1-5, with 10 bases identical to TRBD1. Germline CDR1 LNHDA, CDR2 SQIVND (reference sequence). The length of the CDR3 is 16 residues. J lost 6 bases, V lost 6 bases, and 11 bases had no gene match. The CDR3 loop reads CASRPGGDRGIQPQHF. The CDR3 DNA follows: TGTGCCAGTAGGCCAGGGGGGGACAGGGGTATTCAGCCCCAGCATTTT.

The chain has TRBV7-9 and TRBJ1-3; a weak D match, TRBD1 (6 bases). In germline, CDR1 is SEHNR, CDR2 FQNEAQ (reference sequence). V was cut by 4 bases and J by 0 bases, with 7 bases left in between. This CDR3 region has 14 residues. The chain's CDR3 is CASSSDSSGNTIYF. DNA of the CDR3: TGTGCCAGCAGCTCGGACAGCTCTGGAAACACCATATATTTT.

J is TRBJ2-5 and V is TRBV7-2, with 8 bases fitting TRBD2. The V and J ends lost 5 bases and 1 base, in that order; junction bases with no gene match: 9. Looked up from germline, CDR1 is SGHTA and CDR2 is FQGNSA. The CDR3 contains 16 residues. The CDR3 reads CASSLGLAGSQETQYF. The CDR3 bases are TGTGCCAGCAGCCTTGGACTAGCCGGGAGCCAAGAGACCCAGTACTTC. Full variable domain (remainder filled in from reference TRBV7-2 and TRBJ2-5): GAGVSQSPSNKVTEKGKDVELRCDPISGHTALYWYRQSLGQGLEFLIYFQGNSAPDKSGLPSDRFSAERTGGSVSTLTIQRTQQEDSAVYLCASSLGLAGSQETQYFGPGTRLLVL.

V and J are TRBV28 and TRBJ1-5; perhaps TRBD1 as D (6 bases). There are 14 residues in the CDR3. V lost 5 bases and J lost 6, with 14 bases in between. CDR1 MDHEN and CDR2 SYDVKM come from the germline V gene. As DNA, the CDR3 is TGTGCCAGCAGTATCACCACAGGGACTCAGCCCCAGCATTTT. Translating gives CASSITTGTQPQHF.

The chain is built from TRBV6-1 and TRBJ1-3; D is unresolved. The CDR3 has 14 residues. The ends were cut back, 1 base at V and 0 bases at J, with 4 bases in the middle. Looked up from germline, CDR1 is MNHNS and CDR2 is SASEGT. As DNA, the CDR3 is TGTGCCAGCAGTGAAGTCAGCTCTGGAAACACCATATATTTT. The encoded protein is CASSEVSSGNTIYF.

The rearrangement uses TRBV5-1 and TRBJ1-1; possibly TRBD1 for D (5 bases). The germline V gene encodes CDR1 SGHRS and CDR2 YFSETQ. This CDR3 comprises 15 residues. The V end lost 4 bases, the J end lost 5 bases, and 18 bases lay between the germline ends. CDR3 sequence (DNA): TGCGCCAGCAGCCCCAGGGAACGGACTAGGACTGAAGCTTTCTTT. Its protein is CASSPRERTRTEAFF.

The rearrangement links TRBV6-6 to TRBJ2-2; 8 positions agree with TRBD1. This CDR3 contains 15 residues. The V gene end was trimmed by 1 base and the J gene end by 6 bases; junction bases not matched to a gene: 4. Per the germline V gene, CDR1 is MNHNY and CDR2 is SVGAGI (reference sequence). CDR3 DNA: TGTGCCAGCAGTTACTGGGGACAGGTGTCCGGGGAGCTGTTTTTT. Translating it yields CASSYWGQVSGELFF.

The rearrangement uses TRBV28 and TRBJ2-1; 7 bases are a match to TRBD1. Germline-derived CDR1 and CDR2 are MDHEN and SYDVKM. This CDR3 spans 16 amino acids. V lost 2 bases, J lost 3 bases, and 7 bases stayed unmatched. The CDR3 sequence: CASSLDRADGYNEQFF. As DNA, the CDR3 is TGTGCCAGCAGTTTAGACAGGGCCGACGGCTACAATGAGCAGTTCTTC.

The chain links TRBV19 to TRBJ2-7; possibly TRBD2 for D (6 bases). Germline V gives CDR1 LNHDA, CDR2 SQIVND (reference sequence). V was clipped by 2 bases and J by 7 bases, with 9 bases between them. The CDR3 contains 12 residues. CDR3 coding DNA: TGTGCCAGTAGTATACCGCGGGGAGAGCAGTACTTC. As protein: CASSIPRGEQYF.

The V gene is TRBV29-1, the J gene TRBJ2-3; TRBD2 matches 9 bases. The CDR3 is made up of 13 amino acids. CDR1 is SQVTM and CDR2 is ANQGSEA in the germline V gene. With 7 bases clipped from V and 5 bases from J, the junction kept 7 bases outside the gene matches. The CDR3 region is CSARGGRGDTQYF. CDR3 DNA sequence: TGCAGCGCGCGGGGGGGCCGAGGAGATACGCAGTATTTT.

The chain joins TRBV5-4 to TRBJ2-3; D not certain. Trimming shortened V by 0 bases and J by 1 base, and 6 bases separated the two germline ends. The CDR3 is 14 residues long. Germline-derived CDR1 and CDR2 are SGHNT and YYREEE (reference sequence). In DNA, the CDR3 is TGTGCCAGCAGCTTGGGGCACGGCACAGATACGCAGTATTTT. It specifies CASSLGHGTDTQYF.

CDR3: CASSSRPPDSGGRETQYF. The DNA of the CDR3 is TGTGCCAGCAGTTCCCGTCCTCCCGACAGCGGGGGCCGAGAGACCCAGTACTTC. The rearrangement links TRBV27 to TRBJ2-5; 8 nucleotides match TRBD2. Germline V CDR1 and CDR2: MNHEY, SMNVEV (reference sequence). CDR3 length: 18 amino acids. V was clipped by 4 bases and J by 4 bases; unmatched bases: 17.

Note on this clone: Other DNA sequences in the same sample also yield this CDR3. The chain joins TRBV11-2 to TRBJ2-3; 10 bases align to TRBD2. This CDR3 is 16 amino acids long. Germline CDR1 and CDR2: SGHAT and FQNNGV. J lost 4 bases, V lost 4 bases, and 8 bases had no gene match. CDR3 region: CASSSLAGVTADTQYF. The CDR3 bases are TGTGCCAGCAGCTCCCTAGCGGGAGTCACGGCAGATACGCAGTATTTT.

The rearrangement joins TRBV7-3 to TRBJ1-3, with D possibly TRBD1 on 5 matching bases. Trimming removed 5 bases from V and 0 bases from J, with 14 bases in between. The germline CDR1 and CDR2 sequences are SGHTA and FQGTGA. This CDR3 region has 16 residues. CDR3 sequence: CASSRNGGGSGNTIYF. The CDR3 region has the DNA TGTGCCAGCAGCCGCAACGGGGGGGGCTCTGGAAACACCATATATTTT.

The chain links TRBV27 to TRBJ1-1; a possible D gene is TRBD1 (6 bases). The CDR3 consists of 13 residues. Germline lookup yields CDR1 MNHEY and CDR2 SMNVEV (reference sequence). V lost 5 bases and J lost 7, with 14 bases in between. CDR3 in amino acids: CASSQQGPFEAFF. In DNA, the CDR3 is TGTGCCAGCAGTCAGCAGGGGCCATTTGAAGCTTTCTTT.

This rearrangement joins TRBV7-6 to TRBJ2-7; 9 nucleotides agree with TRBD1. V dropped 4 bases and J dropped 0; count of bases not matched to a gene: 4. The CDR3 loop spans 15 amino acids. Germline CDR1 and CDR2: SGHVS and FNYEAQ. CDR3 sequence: CASSSWDRDSYEQYF. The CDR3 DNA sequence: TGTGCCAGCAGCTCGTGGGACAGGGACTCCTACGAGCAGTACTTC.

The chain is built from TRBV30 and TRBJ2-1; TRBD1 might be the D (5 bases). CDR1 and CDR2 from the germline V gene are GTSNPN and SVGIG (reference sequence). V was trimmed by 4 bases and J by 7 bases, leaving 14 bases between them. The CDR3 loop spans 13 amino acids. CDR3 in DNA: TGTGCCTGGATCCCGCCTGGGGCAAATGAGCAGTTCTTC. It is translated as CAWIPPGANEQFF.

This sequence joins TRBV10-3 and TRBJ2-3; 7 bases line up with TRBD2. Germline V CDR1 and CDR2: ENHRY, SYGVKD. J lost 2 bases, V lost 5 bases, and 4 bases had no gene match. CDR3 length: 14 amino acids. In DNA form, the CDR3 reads TGTGCCATCAGTCAAGCGGGGTACACAGATACGCAGTATTTT. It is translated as CAISQAGYTDTQYF.

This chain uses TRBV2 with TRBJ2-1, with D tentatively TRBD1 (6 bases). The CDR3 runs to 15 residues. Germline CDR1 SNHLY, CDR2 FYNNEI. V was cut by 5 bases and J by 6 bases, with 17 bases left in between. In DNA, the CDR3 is TGTGCCAGCAGTAATCTTCCGGGACACGGCAATGAGCAGTTCTTC. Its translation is CASSNLPGHGNEQFF. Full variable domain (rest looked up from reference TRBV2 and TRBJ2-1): EPEVTQTPSHQVTQMGQEVILRCVPISNHLYFYWYRQILGQKVEFLVSFYNNEISEKSEIFDDQFSVERPDGSNFTLKIRSTKLEDSAMYFCASSNLPGHGNEQFFGPGTRLTVL.

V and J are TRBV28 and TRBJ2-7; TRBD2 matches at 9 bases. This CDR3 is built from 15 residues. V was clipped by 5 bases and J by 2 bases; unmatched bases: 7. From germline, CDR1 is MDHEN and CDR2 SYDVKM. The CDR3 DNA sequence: TGTGCCAGCAGTACATGGGCTAGCGGGGCCTACGAGCAGTACTTC. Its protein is CASSTWASGAYEQYF.

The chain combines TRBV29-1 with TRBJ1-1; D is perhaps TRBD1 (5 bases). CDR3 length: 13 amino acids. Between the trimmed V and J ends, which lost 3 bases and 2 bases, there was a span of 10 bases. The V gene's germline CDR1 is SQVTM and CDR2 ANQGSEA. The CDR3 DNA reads TGCAGCGTTGACGCCAGGGAAAACACTGAAGCTTTCTTT. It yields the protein CSVDARENTEAFF.

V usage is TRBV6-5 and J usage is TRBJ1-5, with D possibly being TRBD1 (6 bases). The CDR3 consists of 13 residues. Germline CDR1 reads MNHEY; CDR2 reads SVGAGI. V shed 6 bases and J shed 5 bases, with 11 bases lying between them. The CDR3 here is CASRSTGYQPQHF. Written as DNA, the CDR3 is TGTGCCAGCAGATCGACAGGTTATCAGCCCCAGCATTTT.